Listed below are T cell receptor beta chains from one sample, sequenced in a study of blood T cell repertoires in COVID-19. Profiling relied on immunoSEQ multiplex PCR, and the TCRdb table lists in-frame clones only, not all of them. The data contain 250,000 to 300,000 clones, about 90% of them singletons. Source material: PBMCs or T cells enriched from blood (not recorded which). The source of these receptors is a woman in her 50s who had been exposed to COVID-19. Both conserved end residues are part of each CDR3. A D gene is named only where the DNA matches it firmly. Clone size, where shown, is once, few, many, or a class for clones that have expanded.

v_gene	d_gene	abundance	j_gene	CDR3nt	CDR3aa
TRBV10-3	-	-	TRBJ1-1	TGTGCCATCAGTGAGTCGGATTGGGGAGACACTGAAGCTTTCTTT	CAISESDWGDTEAFF
TRBV7-8	-	-	TRBJ2-7	TGTGCCAGCACCCCTCGAGGGGGGGACCAATCCTTCTACGAGCAGTACTTC	CASTPRGGDQSFYEQYF
TRBV2	-	-	TRBJ2-1	TGTGCCAGCAGTGGGGGGCCGGTTTTCTACAATGAGCAGTTCTTC	CASSGGPVFYNEQFF
TRBV11-1	TRBD1	-	TRBJ1-1	TGTGCCAGCAGCTCCGACAGGGGACGGTTTGAAGCTTTCTTT	CASSSDRGRFEAFF
TRBV13	TRBD2	-	TRBJ2-7	TGTGCCAGCAGCTTAGGGACTAGCGGAAGCTCCTACGAGCAGTACTTC	CASSLGTSGSSYEQYF
TRBV28	-	-	TRBJ1-1	TGTGCCAGCAGTTTGGTGGGCCAGAACACTGAAGCTTTCTTT	CASSLVGQNTEAFF
TRBV18	-	-	TRBJ2-5	TGTGCCAGCTCACTCGAGTACCAAGAGACCCAGTACTTC	CASSLEYQETQYF
TRBV6-5	TRBD1	-	TRBJ2-3	TGTGCCAGCACTGGACAGGGGAAAGATACGCAGTATTTT	CASTGQGKDTQYF
TRBV30	-	-	TRBJ2-2	TGTGCCTCCCCCGGGACAACGAACACCGGGGAGCTGTTTTTT	CASPGTTNTGELFF
TRBV28	-	few	TRBJ2-7	TGTGCCAGCAGTTTTCTAACCTACGAGCAGTACTTC	CASSFLTYEQYF
TRBV4-1	-	once	TRBJ2-5	TGCGCCAGCAGCCCACCACTAGGGCCAGAGACCCAGTACTTC	CASSPPLGPETQYF
TRBV19	-	-	TRBJ2-2	TGTGCCAGTAGTAATCGGACAGAGCACCGCGGGGAGCTGTTTTTT	CASSNRTEHRGELFF
TRBV14	TRBD2	-	TRBJ2-2	TGTGCCAGCAGCCTCCTCGGGGGGACGAACACCGGGGAGCTGTTTTTT	CASSLLGGTNTGELFF
TRBV6-4	-	-	TRBJ2-3	TGTGCCAGCAGTGATACGGAGGGGAGTGCGCAGTATTTT	CASSDTEGSAQYF
TRBV2	-	-	TRBJ2-7	TGTGCCAGCAGTGCCGAAAGGGTAGGGGGCTACGAGCAGTACTTC	CASSAERVGGYEQYF
TRBV4-1	TRBD1	-	TRBJ1-2	TGCGCCAGCAGCCAAGATGGGGCAGGGGGCCAAGGCTACACCTTC	CASSQDGAGGQGYTF
TRBV11-2	-	-	TRBJ1-5	TGTGCCAGCAGCTTAGGGACAATACAGCCCCAGCATTTT	CASSLGTIQPQHF